This T cell receptor (beta chain) was captured in a study of CD8 T cells in ankylosing spondylitis. The CDR3 has 12 residues. V was trimmed by 8 bases and J by 7 bases, leaving 9 bases between them. Germline assignment: CDR1 ENHRY and CDR2 SYGVKD. With regard to this clonotype: The antigen is not known. Since no conserved phenylalanine or tryptophan closes the CDR3, a read error is the likely cause.

Scientists made TCR beta libraries using quantitative 5'-RACE with molecular barcodes. One entry per CDR3 protein, called by TCRdb with MiXCR from the 5' RACE reads. The table shows approximately 100,000 distinct CDR3 sequences, with 20% to 30% occurring only once. Overall study results and limits: Apparently characteristic of ankylosing spondylitis blood was a TCR beta motif (roughly eight highly homologous variants). Some motif variants had been reported before (in reactive arthritis synovial fluid and blood). Significant enrichment of disease-linked clones was reportedly seen in matched ankylosing spondylitis synovial fluid.

Sequenced: synovial fluid, either unsorted or a sorted T cell fraction (not recorded which). The receptor was isolated from a male donor with ankylosing spondylitis. The chain employs TRBV10-3 and TRBJ1-6; D is ambiguous. As DNA, the CDR3 is TGTGCCATCCGGGAGACAAATTCACCCCTCCACTTA. Its translation is CAIRETNSPLHL.